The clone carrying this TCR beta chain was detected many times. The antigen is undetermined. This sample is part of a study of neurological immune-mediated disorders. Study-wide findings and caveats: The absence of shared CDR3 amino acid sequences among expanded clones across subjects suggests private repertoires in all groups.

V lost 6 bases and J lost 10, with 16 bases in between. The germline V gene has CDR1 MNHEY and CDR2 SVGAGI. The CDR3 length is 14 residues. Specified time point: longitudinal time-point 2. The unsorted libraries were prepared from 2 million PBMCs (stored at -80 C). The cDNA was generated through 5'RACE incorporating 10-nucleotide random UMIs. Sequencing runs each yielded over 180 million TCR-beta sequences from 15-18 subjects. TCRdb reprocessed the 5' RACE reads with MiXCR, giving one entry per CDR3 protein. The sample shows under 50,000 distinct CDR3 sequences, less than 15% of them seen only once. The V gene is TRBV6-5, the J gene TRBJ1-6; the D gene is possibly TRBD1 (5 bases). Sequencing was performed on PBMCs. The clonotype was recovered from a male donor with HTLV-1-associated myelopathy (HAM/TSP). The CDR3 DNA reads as TGTGCCAGCAGGGGAGGACAAGCCGAATCACCCCTCCACTTT. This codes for CASRGGQAESPLHF.